This TCR beta chain was recovered during a study of blood T cells in healthy people across ages. A minimum of 6 micrograms of total RNA was extracted per sample. Study-wide points: Older individuals had lower TCR beta diversity per million T cells (the decline was roughly linear).

This CDR3 contains 15 residues. Trimming stripped 4 bases from V and 3 bases from J, with 16 bases between. Germline lookup yields CDR1 MGHRA and CDR2 YSYEKL. It was with a sample-barcoded 5' primer and a J-beta primer mix that a second PCR of about 6 to 11 cycles was run. TCRdb called the 5' RACE reads again in MiXCR, with one record for every CDR3 protein. In the table there are about 1.6 million distinct CDR3 sequences, approximately 32% of which are singletons. The table lists this clonotype with many counts. Its antigen is not known. The sample consisted of blood. The TCR was taken from a woman between 25 and 40 years old in good health. The chain has TRBV4-1 and TRBJ2-7, with D possibly being TRBD1 (5 bases). The CDR3 reads CASSPRSGPNYEQYF. The CDR3 DNA follows: TGCGCCAGCAGCCCGAGGTCAGGGCCAAACTACGAGCAGTACTTC.